Presented here are 18 T cell receptor beta chains from one specimen sequenced in a study of T-cell memory formation after mild COVID-19. TCRdb re-called the 5' RACE reads with MiXCR, one entry per CDR3 protein. The sample has under 550,000 distinct CDR3 sequences, around a sixth seen once; the top ten hold roughly an eighth. The sequenced sample was PBMCs or a T cell subset sorted from them (not recorded which). These receptors all stem from an adult woman who had mild COVID-19 (a few samples of this study predate the infection). Cell type and time point are not known.

The genes are TRBV6-2 or TRBV6-3 and TRBJ1-2, with D unresolved. Germline V gene data show CDR1 as MNHEY and CDR2 as SVGEGT. The V gene lost 6 bases and the J gene lost 0 bases, with 8 bases spanning the gap. The CDR3 has 13 residues. CDR3: CASSHSANYGYTF. CDR3 coding DNA: TGTGCCAGCAGCCATTCAGCTAACTATGGCTACACCTTC.

This clonotype was observed a handful of times. V gene TRBV5-1 combines with J gene TRBJ2-7; 10 nucleotides line up with TRBD1. Unmatched junction bases numbered 6, after V lost 0 bases and J lost 6 bases. CDR3 length: 15 residues. CDR1 and CDR2 from the germline V gene are SGHRS and YFSETQ. The CDR3: CASSLALGTGVEQYF. The DNA of the CDR3 is TGCGCCAGCAGCTTGGCCCTCGGGACAGGGGTCGAGCAGTACTTC.

Of note for this clonotype: A much more abundant neighbour one base away suggests this may be a read error. This sequence joins TRBV4-1 and TRBJ2-7, with TRBD1 matching over 10 bases. From germline, CDR1 is MGHRA and CDR2 YSYEKL. This CDR3 region has 14 residues. Trimming at V came to 2 bases and at J to 3 bases, leaving 1 base not matched to a gene. The CDR3 sequence is CASSQRTGGYEQYF. DNA for the CDR3: TGCGCCAGCAGCCAAAGGACAGGGGGCTACGAGCAGTACTTC.

This clonotype was detected only a few times. V is TRBV25-1 and J is TRBJ1-2, with TRBD1 matching over 8 bases. V lost 6 bases to trimming and J lost 3 bases; unmatched junction nucleotides: 9. This CDR3 has 15 residues. Germline-derived CDR1 and CDR2 are MGHDK and SYGVNS. Here the CDR3 DNA reads TGTGCCAGCAGAGAGGACAGGGAATTCGACTATGGCTACACCTTC. This sequence encodes CASREDREFDYGYTF.

V is TRBV4-3 and J is TRBJ2-2; D perhaps matches TRBD2 (5 bases). V lost 4 bases and J 2 bases, leaving 14 bases between the germline ends. The CDR3 covers 16 residues. From germline, CDR1 is LGHNA and CDR2 YSLEER. The CDR3 protein is CASSLILAGNTGELFF. The CDR3 DNA reads TGCGCCAGCAGCCTTATCTTGGCGGGCAACACCGGGGAGCTGTTTTTT.

This clonotype was counted only a few times. V and J are TRBV6-6 and TRBJ1-5; the match to TRBD1 covers 8 bases. There are 17 residues in the CDR3. CDR1 and CDR2 (germline): MNHNY, SVGAGI (reference sequence). The junction had 10 bases not matched to a gene; V was cut back by 5 bases and J by 1 base. The CDR3 DNA follows: TGTGCCAGCAGTGCGTCGCAGGGGGCCAGAAGCAATCAGCCCCAGCATTTT. This translates into CASSASQGARSNQPQHF.

The V call is TRBV7-9, the J call TRBJ2-2; possibly TRBD1 for D (5 bases). The V gene lost 7 bases and the J gene lost 0 bases, with 15 bases spanning the gap. CDR1 and CDR2 from the germline V gene are SEHNR and FQNEAQ (reference sequence). The CDR3 runs 16 residues. The CDR3 bases are TGTGCCAGCATCCCCGCCGGCAGGGCGAACACCGGGGAGCTGTTTTTT. Its translation: CASIPAGRANTGELFF.

The chain couples TRBV6-5 to TRBJ1-2; D perhaps matches TRBD1 (6 bases). V was trimmed by 6 bases and J by 7 bases, leaving 15 bases between them. Per germline, CDR1 MNHEY and CDR2 SVGAGI. The CDR3 is made up of 13 amino acids. CDR3 protein: CASRQGKRSGYTF. The CDR3 nucleotides read TGTGCCAGCAGACAGGGAAAAAGGAGTGGCTACACCTTC.

CDR3 sequence: CASSVEAGSFLNEQYF. CDR3 sequence (DNA): TGTGCCAGCAGCGTAGAAGCAGGGTCGTTTCTGAACGAGCAGTACTTC. The V and J genes are TRBV9 and TRBJ2-7; TRBD1 is a possible D gene (5 bases). The germline V and J ends were trimmed by 0 bases and 5 bases, with 18 bases remaining between them. This CDR3 has 16 residues. The germline gives CDR1 SGDLS, CDR2 YYNGEE.

This rearrangement joins TRBV12-3 or TRBV12-4 to TRBJ2-2, with a tentative D call TRBD2 (6 bases). The CDR3 has 13 amino acids. V dropped 2 bases and J dropped 12 bases, with 13 bases sitting between them. CDR3: CASSLLFGGKLFF. DNA for the CDR3: TGTGCCAGCAGTTTACTTTTTGGGGGGAAGCTGTTTTTT.

The rearrangement uses TRBV12-3 or TRBV12-4 and TRBJ1-1, with D possibly TRBD1 on 6 matching bases. With 3 bases removed from V and 6 bases from J, the gap between germline ends came to 14 bases. CDR3 length: 14 amino acids. This CDR3 reads CASSLGRGAPEAFF. The DNA of the CDR3 is TGTGCCAGCAGTTTGGGCAGGGGAGCTCCTGAAGCTTTCTTT.

This clonotype appeared a few times. The chain joins TRBV20-1 to TRBJ1-3; tentatively, D is TRBD1 (5 bases). Germline-derived CDR1 and CDR2 are DFQATT and SNEGSKA (reference sequence). V lost 5 bases and J lost 4, with 9 bases in between. The CDR3 contains 12 residues. DNA of the CDR3: TGCAGTGCTCGGGACGGGGGAAACACCATATATTTT. Its translation is CSARDGGNTIYF.

The J gene is TRBJ2-2, the V gene TRBV12-3 or TRBV12-4; D unclear. This CDR3 spans 11 amino acids. The germline V and J ends were trimmed by 4 bases and 13 bases, with 10 bases remaining between them. CDR3 bases: TGTGCCAGCAGTTACATAACAGCGCTGTTTTTT. This codes for CASSYITALFF.

J is TRBJ1-2 and V is TRBV2; no firm D call. Germline V gene sequence: CDR1 SNHLY, CDR2 FYNNEI. Trimming took off 4 bases at V and 5 bases at J, with 5 bases between the two ends. The CDR3 runs 11 residues. DNA of the CDR3: TGTGCCAGCAGTGTTTCGTATGGCTACACCTTC. This sequence encodes CASSVSYGYTF.

The chain joins TRBV7-8 to TRBJ2-3; D is perhaps TRBD1 or TRBD2 (6 bases each). The germline V and J ends were trimmed by 5 bases and 4 bases, with 16 bases remaining between them. Germline assignment: CDR1 SGHVS and CDR2 FQNEAQ. This CDR3 is 15 amino acids long. CDR3 in amino acids: CASSLPEGVPDTQYF. The CDR3 DNA is TGTGCCAGCAGCCTCCCGGAGGGGGTACCAGATACGCAGTATTTT.

This clonotype was recorded a few times. The chain is built from TRBV20-1 and TRBJ2-7; 9 bases agree with TRBD2. The germline CDR1 and CDR2 sequences are DFQATT and SNEGSKA (reference sequence). There are 15 residues in the CDR3. V shed 1 base, J shed 4 bases, and the junction held 8 bases outside the gene matches. CDR3 amino acids: CSARAPSGAAYEQYF. The CDR3 DNA sequence: TGCAGTGCTAGAGCACCTAGCGGGGCGGCTTACGAGCAGTACTTC.

The rearrangement joins TRBV5-1 to TRBJ2-5; D gene ambiguous. The ends were cut back, 0 bases at V and 3 bases at J, with 9 bases in the middle. Germline CDR1 reads SGHRS; CDR2 reads YFSETQ. The CDR3 is made up of 14 amino acids. CDR3 region: CASSLAALKETQYF. CDR3 nucleotides: TGCGCCAGCAGCTTGGCGGCCTTAAAAGAGACCCAGTACTTC. The full variable domain, in which reference TRBV5-1 and TRBJ2-5 provide the parts outside the CDR3, is KAGVTQTPRYLIKTRGQQVTLSCSPISGHRSVSWYQQTPGQGLQFLFEYFSETQRNKGNFPGRFSGRQFSNSRSEMNVSTLELGDSALYLCASSLAALKETQYFGPGTRLLVL.

In its sample, this clonotype was seen many times. V gene TRBV6-4 combines with J gene TRBJ2-1; the match to TRBD2 covers 10 bases. The CDR3 consists of 15 residues. Germline assignment: CDR1 MRHNA and CDR2 SNTAGT. The V segment lost 4 bases and the J segment 5 bases; nucleotides outside the gene matches: 5. This CDR3 is CASSGQTSGNNEQFF. The DNA of the CDR3 is TGTGCCAGCAGTGGCCAAACTAGCGGGAACAATGAGCAGTTCTTC.